One and the same sample provided the 16 T cell receptor beta chains below, sequenced in a study of CD8+CD57+ T cells in acquired aplastic anemia. The authors sequenced patients whose flow cytometry had shown CD8+CD57+ cell expansion. It was genomic DNA that served as the template for profiling TCR beta VDJ and CDR3. TCRdb itself ran the reads through MiXCR, one entry per CDR3 protein. The data hold more than 250,000 distinct CDR3 sequences, with less than 85% observed a single time. Input material: sorted CD4+, CD8+, or CD8+CD57+ T cells (not recorded which) from PBMCs. The receptors here all came from a human donor with aplastic anemia.

The chain joins TRBV5-4 to TRBJ2-3; D uncertain. Trimming cost V 4 bases and J 6 bases, with 15 bases left between them. The CDR3 contains 14 residues. CDR1 and CDR2 (germline): SGHNT, YYREEE (reference sequence). The DNA of the CDR3 is TGTGCCAGCAGCCTAGGCCTTGGTCCCGATACGCAGTATTTT. Amino acids: CASSLGLGPDTQYF.

The sample holds one count of this clonotype. The CDR3 loop reads CASSLTGCPDTQHF. CDR3 coding DNA: TGTGCCAGCAGCTTAACGGGATGTCCCGATACGCAGCACTTT. The rearrangement uses TRBV7-8 and TRBJ1-6; D uncertain. Germline CDR1 and CDR2: SGHVS and FQNEAQ. Trimming shortened V by 2 bases and J by 19 bases, and 21 bases separated the two germline ends. The CDR3 is 14 amino acids.

The V gene is TRBV7-9, the J gene TRBJ2-1; maybe TRBD1 (5 bases). V was pared by 2 bases and J by 14 bases, with 22 bases between. Germline V lookup: CDR1 SEHNR, CDR2 FQNEAQ (reference sequence). The CDR3 spans 15 residues. CDR3 sequence reads: CASSLYRSCWNDEFF. The CDR3 DNA reads TGTGCCAGCAGCTTATACAGGAGCTGCTGGAACGATGAGTTCTTC.

In the case of this clonotype: The junction differs from germline at one of its ends, possibly a read error. The rearrangement links TRBV9 to TRBJ2-3, with 9 bases matching TRBD1. CDR1 and CDR2 from the germline V gene are SGDLS and YYNGEE. This CDR3 has 13 amino acids. Written as DNA, the CDR3 is TGTGCCAGCAGCGAAGCCCGGGACAGGGAAGACACGTTT. Translation gives CASSEARDREDTF.

The rearrangement links TRBV7-8 to TRBJ2-1, with 8 positions matching TRBD2. The germline CDR1 and CDR2 sequences are SGHVS and FQNEAQ. The CDR3 length is 16 residues. J lost 8 bases, V lost 3 bases, and 12 bases had no gene match. The CDR3 DNA reads TGTGCCAGCAGCTTTCAGGGAGGCGGGGGGAGGGATGAGCAGTTCTTC. Its protein is CASSFQGGGGRDEQFF.

This clonotype appeared a single time. Germline is not matched at one junction end, which may reflect a read error. The chain carries TRBV7-3 and TRBJ2-1; no clear D. The CDR3 runs to 12 residues. Germline V lookup: CDR1 SGHTA, CDR2 FQGTGA. CDR3 loop: CASSQGDDEKFF. In DNA, the CDR3 is TGTGCCAGCAGCCAAGGAGACGATGAGAAGTTCTTC.

CDR3 amino acids: CASSLKVSADNDYFF. CDR3 DNA sequence: TGTGCCAGCAGCTTGAAAGTAAGCGCCGACAATGACTACTTCTTT. The chain links TRBV7-3 to TRBJ1-1; no reliable D call. Trimming cost V 3 bases and J 14 bases, with 25 bases left between them. The germline V gene has CDR1 SGHTA and CDR2 FQGTGA. CDR3 length equals 15 residues.

The table lists this clonotype with a count of one. The rearrangement uses TRBV19 and TRBJ2-7, with a tentative D call TRBD1 (6 bases). The CDR3 sequence is 13 residues long. Germline V CDR1 and CDR2: LNHDA, SQIVND (reference sequence). V was cut by 1 base and J by 2 bases, with 6 bases left in between. CDR3 sequence: CASSIGDTYEQYF. The CDR3 DNA sequence: TGTGCCAGTAGTATAGGGGACACCTACGAGCAGTACTTC.

With regard to this clonotype: An end of the junction differs from the germline gene, which may be a read error. V usage is TRBV7-9 and J usage is TRBJ2-5; D call uncertain. The germline gives CDR1 SEHNR, CDR2 FQNEAQ (reference sequence). The CDR3 runs 14 residues. The CDR3 spells CATSFGSEQESQYF. The CDR3 DNA reads as TGTGCCACCAGCTTTGGCAGCGAGCAAGAGAGCCAGTACTTC.

The rearrangement links TRBV9 to TRBJ2-3, with TRBD2 identical over 10 bases. The CDR3 sequence is 14 residues long. J was trimmed by 11 bases and V by 4 bases; bases with no gene match: 10. Germline V CDR1 and CDR2: SGDLS, YYNGEE. Here the CDR3 DNA reads TGTGCCAGCAGCTTAGCGGGAGGACGCGTTAAGCAGTATTTT. This codes for CASSLAGGRVKQYF.

This chain links TRBV7-6 with TRBJ2-3; D remains unclear. This CDR3 has 14 residues. Between the trimmed V and J ends, which lost 0 bases and 14 bases, there was a span of 18 bases. CDR1 SGHVS and CDR2 FNYEAQ come from the germline V gene. CDR3 protein: CASSLAHGTNETYF. CDR3 in DNA: TGTGCCAGCAGCTTAGCCCACGGTACCAATGAGACGTATTTT.

This clonotype was seen a single time. The chain combines TRBV7-8 with TRBJ1-1, with a weak D call TRBD1 (6 bases). The CDR3 runs 17 residues. V gave up 8 bases and J gave up 7 bases, with 29 bases separating them. From germline, CDR1 is SGHVS and CDR2 FQNEAQ. The CDR3 sequence: CASGGGGRDTQNFEAFF. The CDR3 DNA sequence: TGTGCCAGCGGCGGCGGGGGCAGAGATACACAGAATTTTGAAGCTTTCTTT.

As regards this clonotype: The germline gene is not matched at one end of the junction; a read error may be the cause. J is TRBJ2-3 and V is TRBV7-8; D may be TRBD2 (5 bases). There are 14 residues in the CDR3. Germline CDR1 SGHVS, CDR2 FQNEAQ. CDR3 DNA: TGTGCCAGCAGCTTACCGGGATGCCCCGATACGAAGTATTTT. Translating gives CASSLPGCPDTKYF.

The gene calls are TRBV7-6 and TRBJ2-3, with 7 bases matching TRBD2. Unmatched junction bases numbered 9, after V lost 5 bases and J lost 4 bases. This CDR3 contains 15 residues. Germline V lookup: CDR1 SGHVS, CDR2 FNYEAQ. CDR3 coding DNA: TGTGCCAGCAGCCCGTGGGGGGGAAGCTCAGATACGCAGTATTTT. Translating it yields CASSPWGGSSDTQYF.

Regarding this clonotype: A read error may produce the germline difference seen at one junction end. V usage is TRBV7-3 and J usage is TRBJ1-5; D uncertain. The germline V gene has CDR1 SGHTA and CDR2 FQGTGA. The CDR3 totals 14 residues. For the CDR3, the DNA is TGTGCCAGCAGCTTATCAGGCGGAAGTCAAGATGAAGCTTTT. Its translation is CASSLSGGSQDEAF.

In regard to this clonotype: Sequence at one end of the junction differs from germline and may be a read error. The rearrangement joins TRBV5-4 to TRBJ1-2; D may be TRBD1 (5 bases). Looked up from germline, CDR1 is SGHNT and CDR2 is YYREEE (reference sequence). There are 15 residues in the CDR3. CDR3: CASSFAGDPKDGCTF. In DNA form, the CDR3 reads TGTGCCAGCAGCTTTGCTGGGGACCCGAAGGATGGCTGCACCTTC. Using reference TRBV5-4 and TRBJ1-2 for the parts outside the CDR3, the full variable domain is ETGVTQSPTHLIKTRGQQVTLRCSSQSGHNTVSWYQQALGQGPQFIFQYYREEENGRGNFPPRFSGLQFPNYSSELNVNALELDDSALYLCASSFAGDPKDGCTFGSGTRLTVV.